This TCR beta chain was found in a study of blood T cell repertoires in COVID-19. The CDR3 contains 13 residues. Germline trimming cut 6 bases from V and 5 bases from J; bases unmatched to any gene: 2. Germline CDR1 SNHLY, CDR2 FYNNEI. The protocol was immunoSEQ multiplex PCR, while the TCRdb copy is restricted to in-frame clones and leaves out a portion. The data contain about 140,000 clones, roughly four fifths of them singletons. V gene TRBV2 combines with J gene TRBJ2-5; 11 bases align to TRBD1. Sequencing was performed on peripheral blood. This TCR derives from a woman between 50 and 59 years old with active or convalescent COVID-19. CDR3 protein: CASRGQGAETQYF. The CDR3 DNA follows: TGTGCCAGCAGAGGACAGGGGGCGGAGACCCAGTACTTC.